This TCR beta chain was sequenced for a study of T cell repertoires in cytomegalovirus infection. Study at large: A matching HLA type, together with CMV infection, was signaled by public TCR beta signatures.

TCRdb re-called the reads with MiXCR, one entry per CDR3 protein. The sample holds hundreds of thousands of distinct CDR3 sequences, roughly 15% seen once. Of note for this clonotype: What it recognizes is unknown.

Notes on the study in general: Using cumulative public TCR beta family frequency, the authors identified those who carried CMV together with the relevant HLA.

Looked up from germline, CDR1 is LNHDA and CDR2 is SQIVND (reference sequence). The CDR3 sequence is 14 residues long. Trimming shortened V by 3 bases and J by 1 base, and 10 bases separated the two germline ends. Sequencing was carried out using PBMCs. The TCR originated in a human donor in good health (CMV status not recorded). Some clones in this sample may be carry-over from other donors' samples. J is TRBJ2-7 and V is TRBV19, with D possibly TRBD1 on 6 matching bases. CDR3 DNA: TGTGCCAGTAGTATTACAGGGCGATCCTACGAGCAGTACTTC. Its protein is CASSITGRSYEQYF.